This T cell receptor beta chain was sequenced during a study of neurological immune-mediated disorders. The cDNA came from 5'RACE with 10-nucleotide random UMIs. TCRdb re-analysed the 5' RACE reads in MiXCR, keeping a single row per CDR3 protein. The sample lists 50,000 or so distinct CDR3 sequences; about 3% were seen once. Germline assignment: CDR1 DFQATT and CDR2 SNEGSKA (reference sequence). The CDR3 runs to 10 residues. The V gene lost 3 bases and the J gene lost 6 bases, with 5 bases spanning the gap. In this sample, this clonotype turned up many times. Libraries used 2 million unsorted PBMCs kept frozen in RNAlater.

The sequencing input was PBMCs. The chain is built from TRBV20-1 and TRBJ1-2; D is unresolved. The source is a man aged 35-49 years with multiple sclerosis. The CDR3 spells CSASGDGYTF. CDR3 coding DNA: TGCAGTGCTAGTGGCGATGGCTACACCTTC.